What follows describes a single T cell receptor beta chain. Its antigen remains unknown. This sample is drawn from a study of vaccination and CD4 T cells after COVID-19. Study-wide background: Everyone enrolled got two doses of BNT162b2 or mRNA-1273 vaccine. Median time from second vaccine dose to sampling was approximately 74 days (14 to 241).

Researchers used the Oncomine TCR Beta short-read assay to sequence DNA from cultured CD4+ T cells. TCRdb called the PCR reads again in MiXCR, with one record for every CDR3 protein. The repertoire has fewer than 25,000 distinct CDR3 sequences, 40% to 45% of them found once; the top ten carry approximately 12%. The CDR3 is 13 residues long. V was shortened by 6 bases and J by 1 base, with 9 bases between the two germline ends. The treatment: roughly 10-day PBMC culture with coronavirus spike peptide pools or control peptides (ViraFEST assay). The sequencing sample was made of CD4+ T cells from blood, cultured in vitro. The rearrangement joins TRBV12-3 or TRBV12-4 to TRBJ1-1; D may be TRBD1 (5 bases). The TCR was taken from a human donor who had recovered from COVID-19. CDR3 in DNA: TGTGCCAGCAGCCACGACAGGAACACTGAAGCTTTCTTT. Its protein is CASSHDRNTEAFF.